This TCR beta chain appears in the sequencing data of a study of T cell responses to AZD1222 COVID-19 vaccine. Points on this clone: What it binds is not known.

The junction had 3 bases not matched to a gene; V was cut back by 0 bases and J by 4 bases. Germline assignment: CDR1 MRHNA and CDR2 SNTAGT. The CDR3 loop spans 15 amino acids. Study results and limitations: The sample set comprised mostly white British donors with more females, and clonal diversity was possibly underestimated.

The data were produced by immunoSEQ multiplex PCR, yet TCRdb's version contains in-frame clones alone and is incomplete. The table has 200,000 or so clones, almost 95% seen once. The J gene is TRBJ2-1, the V gene TRBV6-4; 7 nucleotides agree with TRBD2. This sequence originates from an adult in good health. The starting material was peripheral blood, obtained on day 0 of AZD1222 vaccination. The CDR3 reads CASSDSPSGYNEQFF. CDR3 nucleotide sequence: TGTGCCAGCAGTGACTCTCCTAGCGGATACAATGAGCAGTTCTTC.